This T cell receptor beta chain was captured by sequencing in a study of T cell changes during pregnancy in multiple sclerosis. V gave up 4 bases and J gave up 6 bases; unmatched junction bases: 2. Germline V gene data show CDR1 as MNHEY and CDR2 as SMNVEV (reference sequence). This CDR3 is built from 13 residues. TCRdb keeps only in-frame clones here, not all; method: immunoSEQ multiplex PCR. Of roughly 100,000 clones in the sample, less than 95% were seen once. The specimen was peripheral blood, collected before pregnancy. The sequence was obtained from a female donor with multiple sclerosis, enrolled in a pregnancy study. This sequence joins TRBV27 and TRBJ2-2, with 7 bases matching TRBD1. Written as DNA, the CDR3 is TGTGCCAGCAGTTCACAGGGGTCCGGGGAGCTGTTTTTT. As protein: CASSSQGSGELFF.